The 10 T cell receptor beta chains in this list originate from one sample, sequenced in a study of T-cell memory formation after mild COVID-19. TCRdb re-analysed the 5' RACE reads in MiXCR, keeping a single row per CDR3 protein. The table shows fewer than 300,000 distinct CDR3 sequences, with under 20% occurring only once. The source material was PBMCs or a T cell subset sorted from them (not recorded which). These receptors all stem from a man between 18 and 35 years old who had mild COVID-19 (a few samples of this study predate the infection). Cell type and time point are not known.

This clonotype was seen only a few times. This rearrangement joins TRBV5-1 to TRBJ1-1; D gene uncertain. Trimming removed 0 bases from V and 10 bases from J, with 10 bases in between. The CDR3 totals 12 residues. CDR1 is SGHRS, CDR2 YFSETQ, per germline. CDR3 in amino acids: CASSLESERAFF. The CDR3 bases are TGCGCCAGCAGCTTGGAATCCGAGAGAGCTTTCTTT. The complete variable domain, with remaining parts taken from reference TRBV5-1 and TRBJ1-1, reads KAGVTQTPRYLIKTRGQQVTLSCSPISGHRSVSWYQQTPGQGLQFLFEYFSETQRNKGNFPGRFSGRQFSNSRSEMNVSTLELGDSALYLCASSLESERAFFGQGTRLTVV.

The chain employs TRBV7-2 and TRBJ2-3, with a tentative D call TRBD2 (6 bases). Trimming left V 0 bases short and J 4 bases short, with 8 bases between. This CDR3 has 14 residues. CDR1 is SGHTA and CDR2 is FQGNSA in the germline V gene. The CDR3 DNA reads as TGTGCCAGCAGCTTAGCCGGGAGCGCAGATACGCAGTATTTT. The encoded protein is CASSLAGSADTQYF.

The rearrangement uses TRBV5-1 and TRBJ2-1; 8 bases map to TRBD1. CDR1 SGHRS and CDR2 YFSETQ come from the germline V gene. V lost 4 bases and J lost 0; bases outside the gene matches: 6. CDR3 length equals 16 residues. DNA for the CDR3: TGCGCCAGCAGCCCCCCTGGACAGGGCTCCTACAATGAGCAGTTCTTC. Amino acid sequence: CASSPPGQGSYNEQFF.

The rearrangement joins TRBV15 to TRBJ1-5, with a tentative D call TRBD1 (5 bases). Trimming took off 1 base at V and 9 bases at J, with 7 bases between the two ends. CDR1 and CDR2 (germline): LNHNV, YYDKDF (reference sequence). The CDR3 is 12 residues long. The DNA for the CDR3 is TGTGCCACCAGCAGAGGGGGACGGCCCCAGCATTTT. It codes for CATSRGGRPQHF.

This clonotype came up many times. The CDR3 here is CASSFLYEQYF. CDR3 in DNA: TGTGCCAGCAGCTTCCTTTACGAGCAGTACTTC. The V call is TRBV7-2, the J call TRBJ2-7; no clear D gene. Trimming removed 3 bases at V and 4 bases at J, with 4 bases between. The CDR3 covers 11 residues. Germline CDR1 is SGHTA and CDR2 is FQGNSA. The full variable domain, its missing parts supplied by reference TRBV7-2 and TRBJ2-7, is GAGVSQSPSNKVTEKGKDVELRCDPISGHTALYWYRQSLGQGLEFLIYFQGNSAPDKSGLPSDRFSAERTGGSVSTLTIQRTQQEDSAVYLCASSFLYEQYFGPGTRLTVT.

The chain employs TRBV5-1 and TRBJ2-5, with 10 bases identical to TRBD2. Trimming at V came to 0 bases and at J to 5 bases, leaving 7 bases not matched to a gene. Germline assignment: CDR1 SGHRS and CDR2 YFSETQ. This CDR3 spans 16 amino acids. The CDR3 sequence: CASSLASGGLIETQYF. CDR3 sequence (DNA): TGCGCCAGCAGCTTGGCTAGCGGGGGCCTCATCGAGACCCAGTACTTC.

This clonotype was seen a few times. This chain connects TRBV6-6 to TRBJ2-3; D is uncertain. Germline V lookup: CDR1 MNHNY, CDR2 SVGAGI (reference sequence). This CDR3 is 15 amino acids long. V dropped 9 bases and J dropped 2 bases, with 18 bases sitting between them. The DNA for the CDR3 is TGTGCCAGTCTCCCAGTCACGGGCATCACAGATACGCAGTATTTT. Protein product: CASLPVTGITDTQYF.

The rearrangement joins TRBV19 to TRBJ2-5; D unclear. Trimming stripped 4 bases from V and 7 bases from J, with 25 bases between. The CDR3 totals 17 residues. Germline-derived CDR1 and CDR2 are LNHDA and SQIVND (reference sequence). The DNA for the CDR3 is TGTGCCAGTAGTAGTTCCCCCCTCCGGCCAGCCGATCGGACCCAGTACTTC. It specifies CASSSSPLRPADRTQYF.

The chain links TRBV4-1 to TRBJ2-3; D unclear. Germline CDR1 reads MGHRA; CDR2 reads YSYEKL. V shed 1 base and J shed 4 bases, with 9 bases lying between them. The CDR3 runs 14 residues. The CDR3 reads CASSQGSLADTQYF. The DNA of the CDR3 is TGCGCCAGCAGCCAAGGAAGTTTGGCAGATACGCAGTATTTT.

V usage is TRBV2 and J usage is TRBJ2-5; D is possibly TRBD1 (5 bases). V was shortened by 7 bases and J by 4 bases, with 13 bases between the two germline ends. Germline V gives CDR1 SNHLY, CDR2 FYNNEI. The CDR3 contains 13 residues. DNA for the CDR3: TGTGCCAGCAACCAGGCAGGGCCAGAGACCCAGTACTTC. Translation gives CASNQAGPETQYF.